The present T cell receptor beta chain was sequenced within a study of beta chain features in type 1 diabetes (dated by TCRdb to between 2017 and 2018). Looking at the study overall: Patients and healthy donors did not differ in mean age, gender distribution, total cell number or subset yield. Across all samples, some 99 million sorted cells were examined, and cell number per subset correlated strongly with RNA yield. In the study, recently diagnosed type 1 diabetes patients and matched healthy donors were compared on the TCRB repertoires of their sorted circulating CD4+ T cell subsets. Regulatory and stem cell-like memory subsets were isolated from only 8 patients and about eight healthy donors, whereas naive and central memory subsets came from all 30 or so donors. Summary of the overall study and its limitations: Fewer insertions and more nucleotide deletions at VDJ recombination sites were observed in patients with type 1 diabetes, implying thymic rearrangement abnormalities. HLA sub-analyses involved small numbers of individuals, so any influence of HLA type on TCRB rearrangement remained unresolved. Sequencing cDNA rather than genomic DNA could over-represent highly expressing activated cells, although activation and CD3 levels did not differ between groups. Shorter templates might have been favored by PCR, but patient and control samples were amplified and corrected together, so both groups would have been affected equally by any skew. Naive, central memory and regulatory TCRB repertoires appeared to be more similar among patients than among healthy donors. In all four CD4+ subsets, TCRB CDR3 length was moderately but significantly shorter in type 1 diabetes patients.

A single peripheral blood draw of around 120 mL on average was collected from each donor into heparinised tubes. Naive, central memory, regulatory and stem cell-like memory CD4+ T cells were sorted on a BD FACSAria II using a panel including CD45RO, CCR7, CD25, CD127, CD95 and CD27. All sorted populations exceeded 95% purity. Right away, PBMCs were isolated by Lymphoprep density gradient centrifugation and were stained directly, with no culture step. So that batch effects would be minimized, each experiment stained and sorted samples in pairs, pairing one healthy donor with one patient. In regard to this clone: Its antigen has not been determined. The record has no base qualities; no much larger clone is one base away.

The entire isolated RNA was reverse transcribed using the High Capacity cDNA Reverse Transcription Kit, and thus expressed TCRB transcripts were sequenced. Deep immunoSEQ sequencing was performed on naive, central memory and regulatory T cell samples, with an average of about 3.6 million total reads per sample. Sorted cells were lysed in RLT buffer and RNA was extracted with DNase-treated RNeasy Micro or Mini kits, depending on cell number. Each cell subset was processed separately to prevent cross-contamination, with patient and healthy donor samples processed together. The immunoSEQ multiplex PCR was used to amplify TCRB sequences from cDNA, generating 87-bp fragments that spanned the CDR3 region. Sequencing of the amplicons was performed on the Illumina HiSeq platform. In the original analysis: PCR bias was computationally corrected using synthetic template baselines, reads within Hamming distance 2 were collapsed, and singletons that could not be merged were discarded. Reads were aligned against IMGT to assign V, D and J genes, CDR3 length and insertions or deletions at six rearrangement sites. Within each subset, clonotype counts were normalized to sorted cell number, and only after that were true diversity and Gini coefficients computed with the tcR R package. Repertoire sharing was quantified using the overlap coefficient calculated on TCRB nucleotide sequences. The clones in this table, taken by TCRdb from immuneACCESS, are in-frame only. Not every clone is retained; where verified, under half of the shortfall comes from an unresolved V gene, and the cause of the rest is unknown. For V, J and clone size, that table is used; D and trimming come from the DNA. In all, the sample holds more than 300,000 clones, and around 7.6% of those were seen once. The top ten clonotypes cover 0.44% of the sample.

Trimmed from V: 0 bases; trimmed from J: 2 bases; junction bases lacking a gene match: 4. Measured from the cysteine to the phenylalanine, the CDR3 is 15 residues long. Only CDR3 DNA is held: 45 bases, read in frame from base 1. The germline V gene gives CDR1 as SGHRS and CDR2 as YFSETQ. The chain links TRBV5-1 with TRBJ2-7, with 8 junctional bases fitting TRBD2. Sequences were obtained from central memory CD4+ T cells from blood. This clonotype was obtained from a woman aged 18 to 35 in good health. The encoded CDR3 is CASSLELAEAYEQYF. The nucleotide sequence is TGCGCCAGCAGCTTGGAACTAGCGGAAGCCTACGAGCAGTACTTC.